The 20 T cell receptor beta chains below were found in one sample sequenced in a study of graft-versus-host responses after intestinal transplantation. The antigens for these receptors are not known. The protocol was immunoSEQ multiplex PCR, while the TCRdb copy is restricted to in-frame clones and leaves out a portion. Found here are approximately 80,000 clones, about 89% of them singletons; the top ten hold approximately 0.35%. The sequenced sample was unstimulated CD4+ T cells sorted from spleen or lymph node cells, obtained before intestinal transplant. These receptors all come from a human donor who received an intestinal transplant.

The chain has TRBV6-1 and TRBJ2-5, with 8 positions matching TRBD2. In germline, CDR1 is MNHNS, CDR2 SASEGT. The CDR3 is made up of 12 amino acids. Trimming at V came to 8 bases and at J to 4 bases, leaving 3 bases not matched to a gene. The CDR3 is CASSRGGETQYF. The CDR3 DNA follows: TGTGCCAGCTCCCGGGGGGGAGAGACCCAGTACTTC.

The chain is built from TRBV21-1 and TRBJ2-7; TRBD1, the table's D call, lacks a check against the DNA. TRBV21-1 is flagged as a pseudogene. There are 10 residues in the CDR3. CDR3 residues: CASSQGEQYF. The CDR3 region has the DNA TGTGCCAGCAGCCAGGGGGAGCAGTACTTC.

The V and J genes are TRBV28 and TRBJ2-7; tentative D call: TRBD1 (5 bases). CDR1 is MDHEN, CDR2 SYDVKM, per germline. The CDR3 loop spans 15 amino acids. V was trimmed by 6 bases and J by 2 bases, leaving 17 bases between them. CDR3 bases: TGTGCCAGCAGACTCCAACAGGTTCCTACCTACGAGCAGTACTTC. Translation: CASRLQQVPTYEQYF.

The chain combines TRBV10-3 with TRBJ1-6; 10 nucleotides line up with TRBD1. Germline CDR1 ENHRY, CDR2 SYGVKD. V gave up 4 bases and J gave up 9 bases; unmatched junction bases: 0. The CDR3 runs to 13 residues. CDR3 DNA: TGTGCCATCAGTGGACAGGGGGCTTCACCCCTCCACTTT. It encodes CAISGQGASPLHF.

This chain connects TRBV5-4 to TRBJ2-7, with a possible D match to TRBD2 (6 bases). Germline CDR1 reads SGHNT; CDR2 reads YYREEE (reference sequence). The CDR3 is 14 amino acids. Trimming shortened V by 5 bases and J by 7 bases, and 19 bases separated the two germline ends. CDR3 nucleotide sequence: TGTGCCAGCAGGGTTCTAGCGCGGGACGGGGAGCAGTACTTC. It specifies CASRVLARDGEQYF. Drawing the rest from reference TRBV5-4 and TRBJ2-7, the complete variable domain is ETGVTQSPTHLIKTRGQQVTLRCSSQSGHNTVSWYQQALGQGPQFIFQYYREEENGRGNFPPRFSGLQFPNYSSELNVNALELDDSALYLCASRVLARDGEQYFGPGTRLTVT.

The rearrangement joins TRBV5-5 to TRBJ1-2, with 7 bases identical to TRBD1. Germline CDR1 is SGHKS and CDR2 is YYEKEE (reference sequence). This CDR3 has 15 amino acids. The V and J ends lost 2 bases and 3 bases, in that order; junction bases with no gene match: 7. The CDR3 region has the DNA TGTGCCAGCAGCTTAGGGGGCGACTCATACTATGGCTACACCTTC. Translated: CASSLGGDSYYGYTF.

V gene TRBV6-1 combines with J gene TRBJ1-2; possibly TRBD1 for D (6 bases). V was shortened by 7 bases and J by 8 bases, with 20 bases between the two germline ends. Looked up from germline, CDR1 is MNHNS and CDR2 is SASEGT. The CDR3 runs to 14 residues. CDR3 DNA sequence: TGTGCCAGCACCGGACTGACGACAGGAGGCGGCTACACCTTC. Its protein product is CASTGLTTGGGYTF.

This clone has just one count. This sequence joins TRBV5-6 and TRBJ2-1; 15 bases are a match to TRBD2. This CDR3 has 18 amino acids. Germline CDR1 SGHDT, CDR2 YYEEEE. The V gene end was trimmed by 6 bases and the J gene end by 2 bases; junction bases not matched to a gene: 9. The CDR3 DNA follows: TGTGCCAGCAAACGTCGGACTAGCGGGGGGGCCACCTACAATGAGCAGTTCTTC. Amino acid sequence: CASKRRTSGGATYNEQFF.

The chain is built from TRBV27 and TRBJ2-7; 11 bases agree with TRBD1. V shed 3 bases, J shed 6 bases, and the junction held 4 bases outside the gene matches. Germline CDR1 reads MNHEY; CDR2 reads SMNVEV (reference sequence). CDR3 size: 14 residues. Here the CDR3 DNA reads TGTGCCAGCAGTTTGGGACAGGGGGTTGGCGAGCAGTACTTC. Its translation: CASSLGQGVGEQYF.

This chain joins TRBV11-2 and TRBJ2-5; the D is unclear. Trimming cost V 2 bases and J 2 bases, with 9 bases left between them. The CDR3 sequence is 14 residues long. In germline, CDR1 is SGHAT, CDR2 FQNNGV. This CDR3 reads CASSLFVSQETQYF. Here the CDR3 DNA reads TGTGCCAGCAGCTTATTTGTCAGTCAAGAGACCCAGTACTTC.

This rearrangement joins TRBV5-4 to TRBJ2-6, with 10 bases identical to TRBD1. Looked up from germline, CDR1 is SGHNT and CDR2 is YYREEE (reference sequence). V gave up 1 base and J gave up 2 bases; unmatched junction bases: 9. The CDR3 consists of 19 residues. CDR3 region: CASSLYGTGVVPGANVLTF. CDR3 DNA: TGTGCCAGCAGCTTGTACGGGACAGGGGTCGTCCCTGGGGCCAACGTCCTGACTTTC.

This chain joins TRBV9 and TRBJ2-7; D gene ambiguous. The CDR3 extends over 13 amino acids. CDR1 SGDLS and CDR2 YYNGEE come from the germline V gene. V was shortened by 0 bases and J by 7 bases, with 11 bases between the two germline ends. The CDR3 coding sequence is TGTGCCAGCAGCGTAGAGTCTCTAGGTGAGCAGTACTTC. Its translation: CASSVESLGEQYF.

The V and J genes are TRBV5-1 and TRBJ2-3; 8 bases align to TRBD2. V gave up 3 bases and J gave up 2 bases; unmatched junction bases: 5. This CDR3 has 15 amino acids. Germline V lookup: CDR1 SGHRS, CDR2 YFSETQ. CDR3: CASSSLAAITDTQYF. CDR3 in DNA: TGCGCCAGCAGCTCACTAGCGGCCATCACAGATACGCAGTATTTT.

The table lists this clone with a count of one. J is TRBJ2-3 and V is TRBV4-1; the D gene is possibly TRBD2 (5 bases). With 4 bases removed from V and 8 bases from J, the gap between germline ends came to 16 bases. CDR1 is MGHRA and CDR2 is YSYEKL in the germline V gene. CDR3 length equals 14 residues. The CDR3, as DNA: TGCGCCAGCAGCCCTCTCGGAGGAGTGGCTACGCAGTATTTT. This sequence encodes CASSPLGGVATQYF.

This rearrangement joins TRBV5-1 to TRBJ2-2, with D hard to call. V was pared by 0 bases and J by 2 bases, with 5 bases between. The V gene's germline CDR1 is SGHRS and CDR2 YFSETQ. There are 14 residues in the CDR3. The CDR3 spells CASSLGRNTGELFF. In DNA form, the CDR3 reads TGCGCCAGCAGCTTGGGCAGAAACACCGGGGAGCTGTTTTTT. The full variable domain, with the rest looked up from reference TRBV5-1 and TRBJ2-2, is KAGVTQTPRYLIKTRGQQVTLSCSPISGHRSVSWYQQTPGQGLQFLFEYFSETQRNKGNFPGRFSGRQFSNSRSEMNVSTLELGDSALYLCASSLGRNTGELFFGEGSRLTVL.

This clone was picked up one time. Here the CDR3 DNA reads TGCAGCGCGGACAGGGGGAACACCGGGGAGCTGTTTTTT. Translated: CSADRGNTGELFF. This sequence joins TRBV29-1 and TRBJ2-2; 9 nucleotides match TRBD1. The CDR3 spans 13 residues. After removal of 7 bases from V and 1 base from J, the junction contained 1 base not matched to a gene. CDR1 SQVTM and CDR2 ANQGSEA come from the germline V gene.

The chain has TRBV5-4 and TRBJ2-1; D not certain. Germline CDR1 is SGHNT and CDR2 is YYREEE (reference sequence). The CDR3 is made up of 14 amino acids. Trimming stripped 4 bases from V and 3 bases from J, with 11 bases between. The CDR3 here is CASSIPGVYNEQFF. In DNA, the CDR3 is TGTGCCAGCAGCATCCCAGGCGTCTACAATGAGCAGTTCTTC.

The chain uses TRBV2 and TRBJ2-5; D gene unclear. The CDR3 totals 14 residues. In germline, CDR1 is SNHLY, CDR2 FYNNEI. V gave up 0 bases and J gave up 0 bases, with 5 bases separating them. The CDR3 region has the DNA TGTGCCAGCAGTGAAGCCCGGTACCAAGAGACCCAGTACTTC. Protein product: CASSEARYQETQYF.

This chain joins TRBV28 and TRBJ2-7; a weak D match, TRBD1 (5 bases). Looked up from germline, CDR1 is MDHEN and CDR2 is SYDVKM. Trimming stripped 5 bases from V and 6 bases from J, with 8 bases between. The CDR3 spans 11 residues. The CDR3 nucleotides read TGTGCCAGCAGTCCCAGGGTCGAGCAGTACTTC. It encodes CASSPRVEQYF.

CDR3 nucleotides: TGTGCCAGCAGCTTGGGGCGGGGGGGCAAGAATGAGCAGTTCTTC. Amino acids: CASSLGRGGKNEQFF. The chain recombines TRBV5-8 with TRBJ2-1; 9 bases fit TRBD2. CDR1 SGHTS and CDR2 YDEGEE come from the germline V gene. The CDR3 has 15 amino acids. V lost 0 bases and J lost 7; bases outside the gene matches: 5.